These 20 T cell receptor beta chains originate from one sample sequenced in a study of early T cells in non-severe SARS-CoV-2 infection. Using its own MiXCR run on the 5' RACE reads, TCRdb lists one record per CDR3 protein. Of under 45,000 distinct CDR3 sequences in the sample, roughly 7.9% are singletons; the top ten hold roughly 12%. The material sequenced was whole blood, taken at baseline. The receptors were gathered from an adult who was a healthcare worker with PCR-confirmed SARS-CoV-2 infection or an uninfected control (not recorded which).

The genes are TRBV7-2 and TRBJ2-7; 10 positions agree with TRBD1. The CDR3 consists of 14 residues. Germline CDR1 reads SGHTA; CDR2 reads FQGNSA. V trimming: 4 bases; J trimming: 5 bases; junction bases outside the gene matches: 5. In nucleotides, the CDR3 is TGTGCCAGCAGCTCCAGACAGGGGGCGGACGAGCAGTACTTC. Translation gives CASSSRQGADEQYF.

This clonotype was counted many times. The J gene is TRBJ2-5, the V gene TRBV20-1, with a possible D match to TRBD1 (6 bases). V lost 3 bases and J lost 2, with 10 bases in between. This CDR3 region has 13 residues. Germline V gives CDR1 DFQATT, CDR2 SNEGSKA (reference sequence). The CDR3 protein is CSASLGTQETQYF. In DNA, the CDR3 is TGCAGTGCTAGTCTCGGGACACAAGAGACCCAGTACTTC.

This sequence joins TRBV29-1 and TRBJ2-3; maybe TRBD2 (5 bases). The CDR3 spans 13 residues. Germline V gene sequence: CDR1 SQVTM, CDR2 ANQGSEA. CDR3 nucleotides: TGCAGTGCTGACTACCATATTGGAGATACGCAGTATTTT. It codes for CSADYHIGDTQYF.

This clonotype was detected ten times or more. The CDR3 region has the DNA TGTGCCAGCAGCCCCACGGGACTAGCGGGGGGCCTGACCGGGGAGCTGTTTTTT. Translation: CASSPTGLAGGLTGELFF. The genes are TRBV4-2 and TRBJ2-2; 15 bases agree with TRBD2. The CDR3 is 18 amino acids. J was trimmed by 5 bases and V by 4 bases; bases with no gene match: 8. Germline V lookup: CDR1 LGHNA, CDR2 YNFKEQ.

This rearrangement joins TRBV5-1 to TRBJ2-4, with unresolved D. From germline, CDR1 is SGHRS and CDR2 YFSETQ. This CDR3 region has 15 residues. The ends were cut back, 2 bases at V and 7 bases at J, with 16 bases in the middle. The CDR3 protein is CASSFHYSIENIQYF. CDR3 coding DNA: TGCGCCAGCAGCTTCCACTACTCAATCGAGAACATTCAGTACTTC.

This clonotype showed up just a few times. The chain employs TRBV6-5 and TRBJ2-7; D could derive from TRBD1 or TRBD2 (5 bases each). The germline V and J ends were trimmed by 6 bases and 4 bases, with 13 bases remaining between them. The length of the CDR3 is 13 residues. Germline V gene data show CDR1 as MNHEY and CDR2 as SVGAGI. DNA for the CDR3: TGTGCCAGCAGGCCCGGGGCGCTATACGAGCAGTACTTC. Translating gives CASRPGALYEQYF.

This clonotype was counted between two and nine times. This rearrangement joins TRBV11-2 to TRBJ2-1; 9 bases map to TRBD1. The CDR3 has 14 amino acids. Trimming cost V 6 bases and J 4 bases; bases outside gene matches: 4. The germline V gene has CDR1 SGHAT and CDR2 FQNNGV. Here the CDR3 reads CASSGTGWYNEQFF. In DNA form, the CDR3 reads TGTGCCAGCAGTGGGACAGGGTGGTACAATGAGCAGTTCTTC.

The genes are TRBV3-1 and TRBJ1-6, with D possibly matching TRBD1 (6 bases). Looked up from germline, CDR1 is LGHDT and CDR2 is YNNKEL (reference sequence). CDR3 length: 14 amino acids. The germline V and J ends were trimmed by 4 bases and 9 bases, with 13 bases remaining between them. The CDR3 region is CASSPRTAGSPLHF. DNA for the CDR3: TGTGCCAGCAGCCCGAGGACAGCTGGTTCACCCCTCCACTTT.

This clonotype was seen repeatedly, ten times or more. The CDR3 is CASSLDLAGAYNEQFF. The CDR3 region has the DNA TGCGCCAGCAGCCTAGACCTAGCGGGGGCTTACAATGAGCAGTTCTTC. The J gene is TRBJ2-1, the V gene TRBV4-3; TRBD2 matches at 10 bases. This CDR3 comprises 16 residues. The junction had 7 bases not matched to a gene; V was cut back by 4 bases and J by 4 bases. The germline gives CDR1 LGHNA, CDR2 YSLEER.

The chain combines TRBV12-2 with TRBJ1-4; the table's D gene call, TRBD1, was not cross checked with the DNA. TRBV12-2 is a listed pseudogene. The CDR3 extends over 18 amino acids. The CDR3 loop reads CASRPTWDRNSTNEKLFF. CDR3 in DNA: TGTGCAAGTCGCCCCACTTGGGACAGGAATTCAACTAATGAAAAACTGTTTTTT.

This clonotype was picked up a small number of times. This chain uses TRBV5-6 with TRBJ2-5; D is unclear. V shed 4 bases and J shed 4 bases, with 17 bases lying between them. CDR1 SGHDT and CDR2 YYEEEE come from the germline V gene. This CDR3 region has 15 residues. The CDR3 loop is CASSLRRVTSETQYF. CDR3 nucleotide sequence: TGTGCCAGCAGCCTGAGAAGGGTTACTTCAGAGACCCAGTACTTC.

Only a few counts were recorded for this clonotype. The chain joins TRBV7-7 to TRBJ2-5; D unresolved. Trimming took off 5 bases at V and 5 bases at J, with 9 bases between the two ends. The CDR3 consists of 12 residues. Per germline, CDR1 SSHAT and CDR2 FNYEAQ (reference sequence). The DNA for the CDR3 is TGTGCCAGCAGCACAGATGGCGAGACCCAGTACTTC. Translation: CASSTDGETQYF.

CDR3 amino acids: CASRIKLAGDPTDTQYF. The CDR3 DNA sequence: TGTGCCAGCAGAATCAAACTAGCGGGGGACCCCACAGATACGCAGTATTTT. This chain uses TRBV6-5 with TRBJ2-3; 11 bases are a match to TRBD2. From germline, CDR1 is MNHEY and CDR2 SVGAGI. The CDR3 has 17 residues. The ends lost 6 bases at V and 2 bases at J; junction bases unmatched: 10.

This clonotype turned up a few times. The chain uses TRBV10-3 and TRBJ2-5; no clear D. Germline V CDR1 and CDR2: ENHRY, SYGVKD. The germline V and J ends were trimmed by 6 bases and 4 bases, with 6 bases remaining between them. The CDR3 extends over 11 amino acids. The CDR3, as DNA: TGTGCCATCAGGTCCGGAGAGACCCAGTACTTC. Its translation is CAIRSGETQYF.

This clonotype was seen many times. The chain recombines TRBV13 with TRBJ1-1; 8 bases fit TRBD1. The V segment lost 3 bases and the J segment 5 bases; nucleotides outside the gene matches: 2. CDR1 PRHDT and CDR2 FYEKMQ come from the germline V gene (reference sequence). This CDR3 spans 13 amino acids. The CDR3 coding sequence is TGTGCCAGCAGCTTGCAGGGGGCGACTGAAGCTTTCTTT. Amino acids: CASSLQGATEAFF.

This clonotype appeared many times. CDR3 DNA: TGCGCCAGCAGCCAAGGTCCAAGCTCTGGGGCCAACGTCCTGACTTTC. Its protein product is CASSQGPSSGANVLTF. V and J are TRBV4-3 and TRBJ2-6, with D unresolved. Germline lookup yields CDR1 LGHNA and CDR2 YSLEER. The CDR3 covers 16 residues. V was pared by 1 base and J by 0 bases, with 7 bases between.

The CDR3 loop is CASRKTGAGNTIYF. DNA of the CDR3: TGTGCCAGCAGGAAAACAGGGGCTGGAAACACCATATATTTT. The chain couples TRBV6-5 to TRBJ1-3, with TRBD1 identical over 7 bases. The CDR3 covers 14 residues. Germline trimming cut 6 bases from V and 2 bases from J; bases unmatched to any gene: 4. The germline V gene has CDR1 MNHEY and CDR2 SVGAGI.

The chain employs TRBV28 and TRBJ1-6; unclear D gene. Trimming removed 7 bases from V and 10 bases from J, with 11 bases in between. This CDR3 has 12 residues. The germline CDR1 and CDR2 sequences are MDHEN and SYDVKM. In DNA, the CDR3 is TGTGCCAGCAATATAATGAAGTCACCCCTCCACTTT. Amino acid sequence: CASNIMKSPLHF. Filled out from reference TRBV28 and TRBJ1-6, the complete variable domain reads DVKVTQSSRYLVKRTGEKVFLECVQDMDHENMFWYRQDPGLGLRLIYFSYDVKMKEKGDIPEGYSVSREKKERFSLILESASTNQTSMYLCASNIMKSPLHFGNGTRLTVT.

Ten or more counts support this clonotype. The chain combines TRBV13 with TRBJ2-6, with 10 nucleotides matching TRBD2. CDR3 size: 21 residues. Germline trimming cut 2 bases from V and 4 bases from J; bases unmatched to any gene: 17. The germline gives CDR1 PRHDT, CDR2 FYEKMQ (reference sequence). DNA of the CDR3: TGTGCCAGCAGCTTAAGGGGACTAGCGCTAGTTATGGAATTCGGGGCCAACGTCCTGACTTTC. Protein: CASSLRGLALVMEFGANVLTF. Full variable domain (remainder filled in from reference TRBV13 and TRBJ2-6): AAGVIQSPRHLIKEKRETATLKCYPIPRHDTVYWYQQGPGQDPQFLISFYEKMQSDKGSIPDRFSAQQFSDYHSELNMSSLELGDSALYFCASSLRGLALVMEFGANVLTFGAGSRLTVL.

This clonotype was seen at least ten times. V is TRBV29-1 and J is TRBJ2-7, with TRBD1 identical over 12 bases. The germline CDR1 and CDR2 sequences are SQVTM and ANQGSEA. J was trimmed by 7 bases and V by 5 bases; bases with no gene match: 6. This CDR3 contains 13 residues. CDR3 region: CSVTGTGGREQYF. DNA for the CDR3: TGCAGCGTTACCGGGACAGGGGGCCGGGAGCAGTACTTC.